This T cell receptor (beta chain) was sequenced for a study of cytomegalovirus exposure and HLA in healthy donors. General study points: There were fewer than 200 TCR beta chains listed as cytomegalovirus-associated.

CDR3 size: 15 residues. CDR1 and CDR2 from the germline V gene are MGHRA and YSYEKL. V lost 0 bases and J 7 bases, leaving 13 bases between the germline ends. In the PCR, 60 Vbeta and 13 Jbeta primers were used. Original processing methods: In a later analysis, roughly 11 million of 75 million to 85 million unique beta chains occurred in at least two donors. TCRdb's copy holds only in-frame clones and misses some; the assay was immunoSEQ multiplex PCR. That table gives V, J and clone size, and the DNA gave D and trimming. Of about 160,000 clones in the sample, around 77% were seen once. The table lists this clone with a count of one. The antigen remains unidentified.

Sequencing was performed on PBMCs. This chain connects TRBV4-1 to TRBJ1-5; D remains unclear. The source of this sequence is a man aged 35-49 years in good health and CMV-seronegative. CDR3 sequence (DNA): TGCGCCAGCAGCCAAGATCCCAGTTTCACACAGCCCCAGCATTTT. Protein product: CASSQDPSFTQPQHF.